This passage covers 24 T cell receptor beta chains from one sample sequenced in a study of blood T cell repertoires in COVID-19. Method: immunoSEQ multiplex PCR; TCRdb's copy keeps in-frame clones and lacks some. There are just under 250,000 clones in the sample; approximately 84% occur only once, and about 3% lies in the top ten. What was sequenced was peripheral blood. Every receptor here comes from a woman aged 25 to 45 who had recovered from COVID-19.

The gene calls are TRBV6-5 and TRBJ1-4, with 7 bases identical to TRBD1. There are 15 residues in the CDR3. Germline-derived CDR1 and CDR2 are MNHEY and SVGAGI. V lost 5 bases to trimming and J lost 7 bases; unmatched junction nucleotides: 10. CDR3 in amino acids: CASSRQGDGGEKLFF. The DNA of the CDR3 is TGTGCCAGCAGTAGGCAGGGGGACGGGGGTGAAAAACTGTTTTTT.

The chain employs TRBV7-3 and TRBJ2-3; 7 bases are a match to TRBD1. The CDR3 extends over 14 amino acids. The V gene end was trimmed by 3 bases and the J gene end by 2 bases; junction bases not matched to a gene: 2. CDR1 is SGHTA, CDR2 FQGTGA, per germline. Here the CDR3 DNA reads TGTGCCAGCAGCTTGACAGGGACCACAGATACGCAGTATTTT. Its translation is CASSLTGTTDTQYF.

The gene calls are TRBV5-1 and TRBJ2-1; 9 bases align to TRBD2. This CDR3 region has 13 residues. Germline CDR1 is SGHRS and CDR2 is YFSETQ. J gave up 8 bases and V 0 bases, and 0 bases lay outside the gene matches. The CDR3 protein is CASSLERGDEQFF. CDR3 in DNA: TGCGCCAGCAGCTTGGAGCGGGGGGATGAGCAGTTCTTC.

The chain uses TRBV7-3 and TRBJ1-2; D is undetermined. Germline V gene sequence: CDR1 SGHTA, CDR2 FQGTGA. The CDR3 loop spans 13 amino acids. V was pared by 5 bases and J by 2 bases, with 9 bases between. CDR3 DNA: TGTGCCAGCAGCCCCGGGGTGAACTATGGCTACACCTTC. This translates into CASSPGVNYGYTF.

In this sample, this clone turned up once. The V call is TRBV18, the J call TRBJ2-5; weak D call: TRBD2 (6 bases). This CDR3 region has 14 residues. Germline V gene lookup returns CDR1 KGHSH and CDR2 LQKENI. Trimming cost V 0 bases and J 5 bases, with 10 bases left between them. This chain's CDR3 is CASSPPEGRETQYF. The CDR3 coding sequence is TGTGCCAGCTCACCACCGGAGGGGAGGGAGACCCAGTACTTC.

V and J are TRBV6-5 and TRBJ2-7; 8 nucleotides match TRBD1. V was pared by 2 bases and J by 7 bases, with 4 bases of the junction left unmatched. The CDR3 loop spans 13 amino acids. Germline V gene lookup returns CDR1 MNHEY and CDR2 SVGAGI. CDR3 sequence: CASSYLRDREQYF. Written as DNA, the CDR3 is TGTGCCAGCAGTTACCTCAGGGACAGGGAGCAGTACTTC.

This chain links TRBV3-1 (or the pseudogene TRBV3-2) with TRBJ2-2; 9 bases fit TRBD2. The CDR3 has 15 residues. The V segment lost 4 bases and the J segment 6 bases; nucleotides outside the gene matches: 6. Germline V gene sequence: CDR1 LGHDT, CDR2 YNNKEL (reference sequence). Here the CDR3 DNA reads TGTGCCAGCAGCCTTAAAGCGGGGGGAGCCGGGGAGCTGTTTTTT. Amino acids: CASSLKAGGAGELFF.

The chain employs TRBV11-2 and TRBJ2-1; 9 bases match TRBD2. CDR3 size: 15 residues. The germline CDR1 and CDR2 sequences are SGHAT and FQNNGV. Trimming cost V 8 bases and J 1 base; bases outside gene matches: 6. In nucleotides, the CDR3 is TGTGCCAGCTGCAGCGGGGGGATGTCCTACAATGAGCAGTTCTTC. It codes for CASCSGGMSYNEQFF.

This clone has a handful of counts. The DNA of the CDR3 is TGTGCCACCAGCACGCCGGGACAGGGGACGGGGCAGTACTTC. The encoded protein is CATSTPGQGTGQYF. This rearrangement joins TRBV15 to TRBJ2-7, with TRBD1 matching over 10 bases. The CDR3 contains 14 residues. The germline V gene encodes CDR1 LNHNV and CDR2 YYDKDF (reference sequence). The ends lost 4 bases at V and 9 bases at J; junction bases unmatched: 9.

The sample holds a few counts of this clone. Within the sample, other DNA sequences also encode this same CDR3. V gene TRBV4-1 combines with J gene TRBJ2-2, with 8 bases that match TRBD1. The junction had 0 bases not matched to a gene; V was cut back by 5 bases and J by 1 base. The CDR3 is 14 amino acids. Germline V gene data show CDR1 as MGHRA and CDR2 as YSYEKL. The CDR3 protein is CASSDRGNTGELFF. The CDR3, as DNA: TGCGCCAGCAGCGACAGGGGGAACACCGGGGAGCTGTTTTTT.

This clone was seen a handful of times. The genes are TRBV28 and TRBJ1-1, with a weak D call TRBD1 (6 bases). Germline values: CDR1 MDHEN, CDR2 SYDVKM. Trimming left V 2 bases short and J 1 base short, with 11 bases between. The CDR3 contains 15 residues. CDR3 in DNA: TGTGCCAGCAGTTTAGGGGGGGCGCAGAACACTGAAGCTTTCTTT. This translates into CASSLGGAQNTEAFF.

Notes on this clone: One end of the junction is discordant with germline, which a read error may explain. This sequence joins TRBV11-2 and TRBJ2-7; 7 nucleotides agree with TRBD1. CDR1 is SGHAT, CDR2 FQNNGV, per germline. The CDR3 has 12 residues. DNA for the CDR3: TGTGCCAGCAGCTTTTTAGGGGACAGCCTGAAGTTC. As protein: CASSFLGDSLKF.

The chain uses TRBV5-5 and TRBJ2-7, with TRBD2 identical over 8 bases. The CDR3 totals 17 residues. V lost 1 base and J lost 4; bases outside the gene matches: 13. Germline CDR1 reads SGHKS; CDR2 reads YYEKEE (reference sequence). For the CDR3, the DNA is TGTGCCAGCAGCTTGCCGGAGGCAGGCGGGGGGCTTTACGAGCAGTACTTC. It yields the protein CASSLPEAGGGLYEQYF. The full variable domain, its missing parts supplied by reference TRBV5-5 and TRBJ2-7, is DAGVTQSPTHLIKTRGQQVTLRCSPISGHKSVSWYQQVLGQGPQFIFQYYEKEERGRGNFPDRFSARQFPNYSSELNVNALLLGDSALYLCASSLPEAGGGLYEQYFGPGTRLTVT.

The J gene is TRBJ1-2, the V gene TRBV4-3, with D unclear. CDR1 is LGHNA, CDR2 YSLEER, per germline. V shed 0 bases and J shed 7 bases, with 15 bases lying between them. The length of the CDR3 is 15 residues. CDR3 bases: TGCGCCAGCAGCCAAGACTCCTTCGGGTATTCTGGCTACACCTTC. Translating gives CASSQDSFGYSGYTF.

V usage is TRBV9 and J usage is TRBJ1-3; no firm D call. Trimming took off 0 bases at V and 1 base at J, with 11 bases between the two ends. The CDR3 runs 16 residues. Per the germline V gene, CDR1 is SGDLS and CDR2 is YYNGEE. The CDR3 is CASSVESGVSGNTIYF. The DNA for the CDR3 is TGTGCCAGCAGCGTAGAAAGTGGAGTTTCTGGAAACACCATATATTTT.

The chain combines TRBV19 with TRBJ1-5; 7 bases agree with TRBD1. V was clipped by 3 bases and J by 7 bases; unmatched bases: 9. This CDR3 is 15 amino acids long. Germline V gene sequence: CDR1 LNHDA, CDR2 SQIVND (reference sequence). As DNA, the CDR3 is TGTGCCAGTAGTATCTCCACAGGGGTGGGGCAGCCCCAGCATTTT. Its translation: CASSISTGVGQPQHF.

DNA for the CDR3: TGTGCCTGCGGCAGCCACAGGGACGGGGAGCTGTTTTTT. It yields the protein CACGSHRDGELFF. The genes are TRBV7-2 and TRBJ2-2, with D maybe TRBD1 (6 bases). Looked up from germline, CDR1 is SGHTA and CDR2 is FQGNSA. Trimming left V 11 bases short and J 7 bases short, with 17 bases between. This CDR3 region has 13 residues.

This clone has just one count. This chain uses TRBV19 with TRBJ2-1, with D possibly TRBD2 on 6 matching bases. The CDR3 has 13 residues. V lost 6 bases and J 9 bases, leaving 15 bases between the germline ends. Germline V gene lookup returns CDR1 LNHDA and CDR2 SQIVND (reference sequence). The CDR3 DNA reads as TGTGCCAGTAGGGACTATTTAGGGAGTGAGCAGTTCTTC. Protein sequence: CASRDYLGSEQFF.

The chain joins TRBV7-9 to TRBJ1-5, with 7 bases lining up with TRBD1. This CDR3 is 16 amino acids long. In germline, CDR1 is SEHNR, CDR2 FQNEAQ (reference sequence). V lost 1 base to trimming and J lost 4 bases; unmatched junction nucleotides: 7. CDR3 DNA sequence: TGTGCCAGCAGCTTAGGGGACAGTTTAGCAAATCAGCCCCAGCATTTT. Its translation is CASSLGDSLANQPQHF.

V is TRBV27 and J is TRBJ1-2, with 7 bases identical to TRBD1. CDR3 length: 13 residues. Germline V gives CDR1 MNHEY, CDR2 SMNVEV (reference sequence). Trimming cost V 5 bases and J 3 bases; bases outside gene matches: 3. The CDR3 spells CASSLQGDYGYTF. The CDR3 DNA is TGTGCCAGCAGTCTTCAGGGGGACTATGGCTACACCTTC.

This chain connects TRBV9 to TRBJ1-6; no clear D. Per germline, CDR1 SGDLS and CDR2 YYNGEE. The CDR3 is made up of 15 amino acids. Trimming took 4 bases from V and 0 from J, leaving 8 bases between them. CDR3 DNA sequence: TGTGCCAGCAGCCTATCAAGCTCCTATAATTCACCCCTCCACTTT. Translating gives CASSLSSSYNSPLHF. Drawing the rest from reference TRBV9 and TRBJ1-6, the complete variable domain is DSGVTQTPKHLITATGQRVTLRCSPRSGDLSVYWYQQSLDQGLQFLIQYYNGEERAKGNILERFSAQQFPDLHSELNLSSLELGDSALYFCASSLSSSYNSPLHFGNGTRLTVT.

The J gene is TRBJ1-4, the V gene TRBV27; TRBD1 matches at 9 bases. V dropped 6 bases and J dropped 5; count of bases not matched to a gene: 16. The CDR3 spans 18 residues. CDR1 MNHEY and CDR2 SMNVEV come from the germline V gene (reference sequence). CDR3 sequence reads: CASSQIRAGTGQNEKLFF. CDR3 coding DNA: TGTGCCAGCAGCCAAATTCGGGCGGGGACAGGGCAAAATGAAAAACTGTTTTTT.

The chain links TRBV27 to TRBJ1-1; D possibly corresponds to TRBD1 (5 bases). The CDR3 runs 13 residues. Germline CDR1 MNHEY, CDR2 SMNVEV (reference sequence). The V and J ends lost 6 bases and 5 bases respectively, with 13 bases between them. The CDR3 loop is CASRRQGGTEAFF. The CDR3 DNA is TGTGCCAGCAGGCGGCAGGGAGGAACTGAAGCTTTCTTT.

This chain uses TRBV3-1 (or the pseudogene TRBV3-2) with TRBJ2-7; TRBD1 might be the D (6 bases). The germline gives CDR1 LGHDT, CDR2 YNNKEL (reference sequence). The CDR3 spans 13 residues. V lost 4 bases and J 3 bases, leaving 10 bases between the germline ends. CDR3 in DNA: TGTGCCAGCAGCCTACAGGGTGTCTACGAGCAGTACTTC. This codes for CASSLQGVYEQYF.